This T cell receptor (beta chain) was captured by sequencing in a study of T cell responses to AZD1222 COVID-19 vaccine. Notes on the study in general: Elevations in Spike-specific TCR breadth and depth followed administration of two AZD1222 doses. Sampling that yielded the repertoires occurred only after the peak T cell response.

TCRdb keeps only in-frame clones here, not all; method: immunoSEQ multiplex PCR. The sample lists more than 85,000 clones; about 90% were seen once. A remark on this clone: Antigen unknown.

Sequenced here: peripheral blood, sampled on day 0 of AZD1222 vaccination. The TCR comes from an adult in good health.

CDR3 region: CASSYSGGIYNEQFF. The CDR3 nucleotides read TGTGCCAGCAGCTATAGCGGGGGGATCTACAATGAGCAGTTCTTC. The rearrangement links TRBV7-3 to TRBJ2-1; 10 bases map to TRBD2. The germline V gene encodes CDR1 SGHTA and CDR2 FQGTGA. The CDR3 loop spans 15 amino acids. Trimming took 4 bases from V and 3 from J; bases not matched to a gene: 3. The full variable domain, completed using reference TRBV7-3 and TRBJ2-1, is GAGVSQTPSNKVTEKGKYVELRCDPISGHTALYWYRQSLGQGPEFLIYFQGTGAADDSGLPNDRFFAVRPEGSVSTLKIQRTERGDSAVYLCASSYSGGIYNEQFFGPGTRLTVL.